Below, one T cell receptor beta chain is given with its context. What it binds is unknown. Libraries were prepared by immunoSEQ multiplex PCR; TCRdb keeps only in-frame clonotypes and omits some of them. Here the sample spans about 63,000 clones, around 85% being singletons. The data derive from a study of OX40 agonist ivuxolimab in advanced cancers. Findings of the study overall: CD4+ and CD8+ blood T cells expanded clonally by week 6 at 0.1 to 3.0 mg/kg.

V lost 6 bases, J lost 0 bases, and 9 bases lay in between. Germline assignment: CDR1 SNHLY and CDR2 FYNNEI. The CDR3 runs 14 residues. Patients with a history of autoimmune disease or on systemic immunosuppression were excluded. The V and J genes are TRBV2 and TRBJ1-3; D is unclear. The receptor's source is an adult with an advanced solid tumor such as melanoma, head and neck, liver or kidney cancer. The source material was CD4+ or CD8+ T cells sorted from blood, sampled in a trial of the OX40 agonist ivuxolimab. In DNA form, the CDR3 reads TGTGCCAGCAGAGGACGGCCCTCTGGAAACACCATATATTTT. As protein: CASRGRPSGNTIYF.